This T cell receptor (beta chain) comes out of a study of T-cell memory formation after mild COVID-19. Study context: Each donor largely had its own TCR clusters.

One entry per CDR3 protein results from TCRdb running MiXCR on the 5' RACE reads. Among about 110,000 distinct CDR3 sequences listed, around 15% were seen once. The V and J ends lost 2 bases and 1 base respectively, with 9 bases between them. This CDR3 is built from 14 residues. Germline CDR1 is SGHNT and CDR2 is YYREEE (reference sequence). This clonotype was seen a few times. Its antigen remains unidentified. Study-wide results and caveats: Memory from before infection featured some responding clones, which suggests cross-reactive memory joined. While clones contracting from day 15 to 85 were balanced between CD4 and CD8, later expanders leaned CD4+. Clones which contracted sat mainly in CM and EM if CD4+, and in EMRA if CD8+.

Sequencing used PBMCs or a T cell subset sorted from them (not recorded which). The receptor was derived from a man aged 18 to 29 who had mild COVID-19 (a few samples of this study predate the infection). Cell type and time point are not known. The V call is TRBV5-4, the J call TRBJ1-1, with a tentative D call TRBD1 (5 bases). CDR3 amino acids: CASSFRGENTEAFF. CDR3 in DNA: TGTGCCAGCAGCTTCCGGGGGGAGAACACTGAAGCTTTCTTT.